The clone carrying this TCR beta chain was recorded many times. As yet, its antigen is unknown. This entry comes from a study of Graves' ophthalmopathy and Graves' hyperthyroidism. Findings and limits, study-wide: Most thyroid clonotypes with frequency above 0.001 were detected in blood too. The model's ophthalmopathy progression predictions had roughly 69% sensitivity and about 72% specificity.

Those donors who had ophthalmopathy presented with moderate-to-severe activity, a CAS of ≥3, a NOSPECS of ≥4 and a duration under 3 months. Establishment of the diagnosis relied upon clinical symptoms, serum thyroxine, TRAb, thyroid ultrasound and orbital computed tomography. The CDR3 is 15 amino acids. Germline lookup yields CDR1 DFQATT and CDR2 SNEGSKA (reference sequence). With V trimmed by 4 bases and J by 8 bases, 11 bases remained unmatched. For repertoire sequencing, the TCR beta CDR3 regions were amplified from RNA transcripts. First-round RT-PCR used HTBI primers; second-round multiplex PCR followed. TCRdb re-called the multiplex PCR reads through MiXCR, storing one row per CDR3 protein. The sample contains about 220,000 distinct CDR3 sequences, around a fifth of which appear only once.

The chain links TRBV20-1 to TRBJ1-5, with 10 nucleotides matching TRBD1. What was sequenced was peripheral blood. The origin of this receptor is a woman in her fifties or sixties with Graves' ophthalmopathy. The CDR3 bases are TGCAGTGCTAACAACCCGGGACAGGGGTCAAAGCCCCAGCATTTT. Translating gives CSANNPGQGSKPQHF.